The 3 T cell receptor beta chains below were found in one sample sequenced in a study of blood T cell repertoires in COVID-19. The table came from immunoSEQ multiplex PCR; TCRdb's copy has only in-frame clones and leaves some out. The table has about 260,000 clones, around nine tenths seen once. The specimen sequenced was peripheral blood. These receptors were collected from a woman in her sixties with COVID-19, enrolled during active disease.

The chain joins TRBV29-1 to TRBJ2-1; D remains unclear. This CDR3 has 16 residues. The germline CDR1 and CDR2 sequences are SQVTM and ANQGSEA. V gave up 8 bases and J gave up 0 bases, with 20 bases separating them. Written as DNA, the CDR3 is TGCAGCAAAAGGCGGCCGGCCCCGAGCTCCTACAATGAGCAGTTCTTC. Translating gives CSKRRPAPSSYNEQFF.

The CDR3 DNA follows: TGTGCCAGCAGCCAGGTCAGGGGTTCTAATGAAAAACTGTTTTTT. Translated, it gives CASSQVRGSNEKLFF. The chain combines TRBV3-1 (or the pseudogene TRBV3-2) with TRBJ1-4, with D maybe TRBD1 (6 bases). Germline CDR1 and CDR2: LGHDT and YNNKEL (reference sequence). This CDR3 region has 15 residues. Trimming took off 3 bases at V and 3 bases at J, with 11 bases between the two ends.

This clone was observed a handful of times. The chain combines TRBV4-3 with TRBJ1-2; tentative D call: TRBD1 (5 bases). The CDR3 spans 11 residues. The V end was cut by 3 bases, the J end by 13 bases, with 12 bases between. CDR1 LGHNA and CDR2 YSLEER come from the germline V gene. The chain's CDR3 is CASSQMGPLTF. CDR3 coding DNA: TGCGCCAGCAGCCAGATGGGGCCGCTCACCTTC.